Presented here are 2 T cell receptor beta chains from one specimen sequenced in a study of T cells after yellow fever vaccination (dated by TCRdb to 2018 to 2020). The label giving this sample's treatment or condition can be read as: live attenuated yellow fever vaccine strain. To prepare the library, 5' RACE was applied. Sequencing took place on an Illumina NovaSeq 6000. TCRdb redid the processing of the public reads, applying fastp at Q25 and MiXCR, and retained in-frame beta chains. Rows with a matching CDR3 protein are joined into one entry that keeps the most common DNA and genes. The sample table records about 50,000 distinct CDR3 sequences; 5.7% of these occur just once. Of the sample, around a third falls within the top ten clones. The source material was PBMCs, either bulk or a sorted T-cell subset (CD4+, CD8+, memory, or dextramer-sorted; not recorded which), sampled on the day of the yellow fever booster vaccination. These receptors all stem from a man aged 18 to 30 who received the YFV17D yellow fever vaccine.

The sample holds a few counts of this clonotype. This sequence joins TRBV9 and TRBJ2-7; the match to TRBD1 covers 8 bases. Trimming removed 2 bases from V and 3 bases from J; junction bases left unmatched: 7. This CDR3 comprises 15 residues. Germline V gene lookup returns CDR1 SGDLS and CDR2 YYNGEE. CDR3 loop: CASSVAGGAVYEQYF. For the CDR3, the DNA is TGTGCCAGCAGCGTCGCAGGGGGCGCCGTCTACGAGCAGTACTTC.

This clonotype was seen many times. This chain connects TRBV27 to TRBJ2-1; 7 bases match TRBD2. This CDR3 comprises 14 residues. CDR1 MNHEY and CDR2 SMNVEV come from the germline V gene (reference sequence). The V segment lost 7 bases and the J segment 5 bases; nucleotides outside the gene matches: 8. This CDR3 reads CASTWGGPDNEQFF. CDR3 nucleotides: TGTGCCAGCACCTGGGGAGGGCCCGACAATGAGCAGTTCTTC.